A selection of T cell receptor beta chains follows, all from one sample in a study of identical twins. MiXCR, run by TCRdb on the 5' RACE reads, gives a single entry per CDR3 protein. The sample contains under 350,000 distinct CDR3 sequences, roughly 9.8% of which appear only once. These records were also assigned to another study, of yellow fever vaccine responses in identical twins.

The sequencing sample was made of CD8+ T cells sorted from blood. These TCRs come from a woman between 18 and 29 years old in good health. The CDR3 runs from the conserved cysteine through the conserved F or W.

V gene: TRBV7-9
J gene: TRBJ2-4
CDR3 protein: CASISDQAKNIQYF

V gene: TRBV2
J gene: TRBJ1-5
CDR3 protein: CASSNSRDSSYQPQHF

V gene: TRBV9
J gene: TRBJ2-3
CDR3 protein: CASSVEIGGATDTQYF

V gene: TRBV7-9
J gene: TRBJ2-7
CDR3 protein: CASSAPVTGIYEQYF

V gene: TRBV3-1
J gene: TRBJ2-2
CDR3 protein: CASSHLMTAYTGELFF

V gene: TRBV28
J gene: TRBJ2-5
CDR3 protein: CASSGDFPQYF

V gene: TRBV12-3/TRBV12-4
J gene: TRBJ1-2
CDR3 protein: CASSWGSISYNYGYTF

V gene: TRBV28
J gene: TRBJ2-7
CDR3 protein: CTSRGTSFYEQYF

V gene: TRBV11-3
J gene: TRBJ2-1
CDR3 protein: CASSPLDGNEQFF

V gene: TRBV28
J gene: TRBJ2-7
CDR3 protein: CASSLGYPPSYEQYF

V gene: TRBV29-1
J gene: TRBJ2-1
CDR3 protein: CSVEFVIDEQFF

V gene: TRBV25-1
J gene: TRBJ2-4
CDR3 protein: CASSAGGIQYF

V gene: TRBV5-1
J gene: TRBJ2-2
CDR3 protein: CASSFIWTNTGELFF

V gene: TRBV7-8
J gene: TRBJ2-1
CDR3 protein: CASSLVGGGLIF

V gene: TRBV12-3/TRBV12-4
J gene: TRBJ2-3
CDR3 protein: CASSFGQGRTDTQYF

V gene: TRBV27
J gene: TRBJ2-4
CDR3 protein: CASSKPMGGLAKNIQYF

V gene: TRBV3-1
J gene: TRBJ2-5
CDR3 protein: CASSDPGLEETQYF

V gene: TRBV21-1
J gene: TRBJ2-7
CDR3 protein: CASSNGGLSYEQYF